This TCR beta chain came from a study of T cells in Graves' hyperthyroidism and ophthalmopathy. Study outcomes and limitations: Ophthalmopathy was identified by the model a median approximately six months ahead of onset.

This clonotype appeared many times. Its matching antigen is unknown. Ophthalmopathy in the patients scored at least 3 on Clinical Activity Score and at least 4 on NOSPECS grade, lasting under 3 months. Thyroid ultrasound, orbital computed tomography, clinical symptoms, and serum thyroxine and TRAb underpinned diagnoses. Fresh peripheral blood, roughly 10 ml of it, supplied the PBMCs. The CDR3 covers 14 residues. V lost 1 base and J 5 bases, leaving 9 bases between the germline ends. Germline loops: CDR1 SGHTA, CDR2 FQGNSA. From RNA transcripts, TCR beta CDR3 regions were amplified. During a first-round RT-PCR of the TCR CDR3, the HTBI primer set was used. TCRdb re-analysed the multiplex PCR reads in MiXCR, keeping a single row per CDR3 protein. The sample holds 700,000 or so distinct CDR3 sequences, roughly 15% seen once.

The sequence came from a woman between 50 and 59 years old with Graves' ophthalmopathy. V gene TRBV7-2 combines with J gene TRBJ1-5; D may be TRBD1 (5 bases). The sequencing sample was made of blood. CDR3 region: CASSLVTGDQPQHF. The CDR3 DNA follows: TGTGCCAGCAGCTTAGTTACGGGGGATCAGCCCCAGCATTTT.